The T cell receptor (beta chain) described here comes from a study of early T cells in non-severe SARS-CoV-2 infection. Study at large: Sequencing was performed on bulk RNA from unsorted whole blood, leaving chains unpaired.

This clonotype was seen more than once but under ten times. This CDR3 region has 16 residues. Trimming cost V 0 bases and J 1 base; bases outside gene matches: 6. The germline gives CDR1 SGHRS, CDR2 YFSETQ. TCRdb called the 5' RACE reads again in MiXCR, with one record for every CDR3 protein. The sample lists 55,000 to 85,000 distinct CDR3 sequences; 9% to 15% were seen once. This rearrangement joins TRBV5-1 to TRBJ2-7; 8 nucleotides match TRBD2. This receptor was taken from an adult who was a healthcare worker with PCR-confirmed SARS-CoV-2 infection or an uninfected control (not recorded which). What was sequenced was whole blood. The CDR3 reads CASSLDWREASYEQYF. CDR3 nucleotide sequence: TGCGCCAGCAGCTTGGACTGGCGGGAGGCTTCCTACGAGCAGTACTTC.